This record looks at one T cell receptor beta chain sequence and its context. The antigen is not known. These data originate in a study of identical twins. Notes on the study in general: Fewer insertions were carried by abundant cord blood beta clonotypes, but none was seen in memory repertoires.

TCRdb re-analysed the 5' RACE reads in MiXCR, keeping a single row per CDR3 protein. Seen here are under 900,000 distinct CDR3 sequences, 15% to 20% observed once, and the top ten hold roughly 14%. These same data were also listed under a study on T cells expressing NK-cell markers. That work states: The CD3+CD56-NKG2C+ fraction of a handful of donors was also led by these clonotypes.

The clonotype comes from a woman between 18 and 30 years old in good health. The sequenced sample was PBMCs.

CDR3: CATSVGGSGTDTQYF. In DNA form, the CDR3 reads TGTGCCACCAGTGTAGGGGGATCAGGAACAGATACGCAGTATTTT. The chain links TRBV24-1 to TRBJ2-3; D may be TRBD1 (6 bases). CDR1 is KGHDR, CDR2 SFDVKD, per germline. V gave up 5 bases and J gave up 3 bases, with 14 bases separating them. The CDR3 has 15 residues.